A single sample is the source of the 21 T cell receptor beta chains below, sequenced in a study of regulatory dendritic cells for organ transplantation. Sorted subsets were CFSE-labeled and cultured 4 to 6 days with allogeneic dendritic cells. Repertoires were generated with immunoSEQ multiplex PCR, while TCRdb's copy carries only in-frame clones and drops some. The data show 15,000 to 20,000 clones, around 79% seen once. These receptors lack a known antigen. The sequenced material came from memory CD4+ T cells from blood cultured with regulatory dendritic cells. Specified subset: CD45RO+ memory T cells. These receptors were taken from a human donor in good health.

This clone was picked up one time. The CDR3 DNA sequence: TGTGCCAGCACACAGGGTCCCTCCTATGGCTACACCTTC. This translates into CASTQGPSYGYTF. The chain uses TRBV6-1 and TRBJ1-2; TRBD1 might be the D (6 bases). The CDR3 totals 13 residues. Trimming shortened V by 7 bases and J by 4 bases, and 13 bases separated the two germline ends. The germline V gene has CDR1 MNHNS and CDR2 SASEGT.

This sequence joins TRBV6-5 and TRBJ2-2; D not certain. Trimming removed 6 bases from V and 5 bases from J, with 16 bases in between. The V gene's germline CDR1 is MNHEY and CDR2 SVGAGI. This CDR3 is built from 15 residues. CDR3 coding DNA: TGTGCCAGCAGGCAAATGTCAGGTCTTACCGGGGAGCTGTTTTTT. Its protein product is CASRQMSGLTGELFF.

The chain uses TRBV28 and TRBJ1-2; D is unclear. The CDR3 sequence is 15 residues long. Germline CDR1 is MDHEN and CDR2 is SYDVKM. Between the trimmed V and J ends, which lost 4 bases and 5 bases, there was a span of 17 bases. CDR3 residues: CASSSGLGSPYGYTF. CDR3 DNA: TGTGCCAGCAGTTCAGGTCTAGGTTCGCCATATGGCTACACCTTC.

The chain joins TRBV27 to TRBJ2-5, with D possibly being TRBD2 (6 bases). Germline V gene data show CDR1 as MNHEY and CDR2 as SMNVEV (reference sequence). The CDR3 sequence is 13 residues long. Trimming stripped 2 bases from V and 9 bases from J, with 13 bases between. The CDR3 sequence: CASSLTGAVAQYF. The CDR3 DNA reads TGTGCCAGCAGTTTAACGGGAGCCGTGGCCCAGTACTTC.

The chain combines TRBV6-5 with TRBJ1-6; TRBD1 might be the D (5 bases). CDR1 and CDR2 from the germline V gene are MNHEY and SVGAGI. This CDR3 has 15 residues. V gave up 5 bases and J gave up 11 bases, with 19 bases separating them. The DNA of the CDR3 is TGTGCCAGCAGTCCCCTTCGGGGGGATCGGGCACCCCTCCACTTT. Protein: CASSPLRGDRAPLHF.

The V call is TRBV9, the J call TRBJ2-1; 9 bases match TRBD2. The CDR3 extends over 15 amino acids. The V and J ends lost 5 bases and 6 bases, in that order; junction bases with no gene match: 9. CDR1 SGDLS and CDR2 YYNGEE come from the germline V gene. CDR3 sequence (DNA): TGTGCCAGCAGTACCGGGACTAGCAGATTCAATGAGCAGTTCTTC. It is translated as CASSTGTSRFNEQFF.

The rearrangement uses TRBV30 and TRBJ1-1; no clear D gene. The CDR3 totals 12 residues. Trimming removed 4 bases from V and 4 bases from J, with 10 bases in between. Germline V gene data show CDR1 as GTSNPN and CDR2 as SVGIG (reference sequence). CDR3 residues: CAWKRTGTEAFF. The CDR3 region has the DNA TGTGCCTGGAAACGGACGGGCACTGAAGCTTTCTTT.

This clone appeared a few times. V and J are TRBV14 and TRBJ1-1; no clear D gene. From germline, CDR1 is SGHDN and CDR2 FVKESK. The CDR3 loop spans 14 amino acids. Trimming took off 2 bases at V and 3 bases at J, with 10 bases between the two ends. The CDR3 region has the DNA TGTGCCAGCAGCCAAACTCCGGTGGACACTGAAGCTTTCTTT. Translation gives CASSQTPVDTEAFF. Combining the CDR3 with reference TRBV14 and TRBJ1-1 gives the whole variable domain EAGVTQFPSHSVIEKGQTVTLRCDPISGHDNLYWYRRVMGKEIKFLLHFVKESKQDESGMPNNRFLAERTGGTYSTLKVQPAELEDSGVYFCASSQTPVDTEAFFGQGTRLTVV.

J is TRBJ2-1 and V is TRBV7-9; tentatively, D is TRBD2 (6 bases). The V end was cut by 7 bases, the J end by 3 bases, with 13 bases between. Germline V gene data show CDR1 as SEHNR and CDR2 as FQNEAQ (reference sequence). This CDR3 has 14 amino acids. The CDR3 loop reads CASTSGLVYNEQFF. The CDR3 nucleotides are TGTGCCAGCACCTCGGGACTGGTCTACAATGAGCAGTTCTTC.

This clone was counted a single time. J is TRBJ2-5 and V is TRBV4-1; perhaps TRBD2 as D (5 bases). Germline values: CDR1 MGHRA, CDR2 YSYEKL. V was clipped by 1 base and J by 1 base, with 13 bases between them. This CDR3 region has 16 residues. CDR3 loop: CASSQGATAAQETQYF. The CDR3 DNA reads TGCGCCAGCAGCCAAGGAGCAACAGCGGCCCAAGAGACCCAGTACTTC.

The chain combines TRBV7-2 with TRBJ1-2; D is unclear. CDR1 SGHTA and CDR2 FQGNSA come from the germline V gene. V lost 5 bases and J 3 bases, leaving 10 bases between the germline ends. This CDR3 is built from 13 residues. The CDR3 spells CASSPPGDYGYTF. For the CDR3, the DNA is TGTGCCAGCAGCCCCCCAGGAGACTATGGCTACACCTTC. The full variable domain, with the rest looked up from reference TRBV7-2 and TRBJ1-2, is GAGVSQSPSNKVTEKGKDVELRCDPISGHTALYWYRQSLGQGLEFLIYFQGNSAPDKSGLPSDRFSAERTGGSVSTLTIQRTQQEDSAVYLCASSPPGDYGYTFGSGTRLTVV.

This sequence joins TRBV10-2 and TRBJ2-7; 9 positions match TRBD2. Germline CDR1 and CDR2: WSHSY and SAAADI. Trimming cost V 9 bases and J 3 bases; bases outside gene matches: 6. The CDR3 runs to 13 residues. As DNA, the CDR3 is TGCGCCAGGGCTAGCGGGGAGAACTACGAGCAGTACTTC. It yields the protein CARASGENYEQYF.

The chain is built from TRBV4-3 and TRBJ2-3, with TRBD2 matching over 10 bases. The ends lost 0 bases at V and 2 bases at J; junction bases unmatched: 20. Germline V gives CDR1 LGHNA, CDR2 YSLEER. The CDR3 covers 22 residues. CDR3 nucleotides: TGCGCCAGCAGCCAAGAATTCGGGAGGGGACTAGCGCGCGTCCAGATCACAGATACGCAGTATTTT. Its protein product is CASSQEFGRGLARVQITDTQYF.

The chain recombines TRBV7-2 with TRBJ2-2; TRBD2 matches 11 bases. V was pared by 2 bases and J by 4 bases, with 0 bases of the junction left unmatched. In germline, CDR1 is SGHTA, CDR2 FQGNSA. This CDR3 is built from 15 residues. Written as DNA, the CDR3 is TGTGCCAGCAGCTTAACTAGCGGGGGCACCGGGGAGCTGTTTTTT. Amino acids: CASSLTSGGTGELFF.

The CDR3 DNA sequence: TGTGCCAGCAGTGACTTGCAGCCATATAGCAATCAGCCCCAGCATTTT. Translating gives CASSDLQPYSNQPQHF. The gene calls are TRBV2 and TRBJ1-5; D unresolved. The germline gives CDR1 SNHLY, CDR2 FYNNEI. The CDR3 has 16 residues. V lost 3 bases and J 0 bases, leaving 12 bases between the germline ends.

The V and J genes are TRBV4-2 and TRBJ1-2; TRBD1 might be the D (5 bases). This CDR3 is 17 amino acids long. Per the germline V gene, CDR1 is LGHNA and CDR2 is YNFKEQ. Trimming cost V 2 bases and J 0 bases, with 16 bases left between them. CDR3 in amino acids: CASSQPPGRTTNYGYTF. The DNA of the CDR3 is TGTGCCAGCAGCCAACCCCCGGGACGGACAACTAACTATGGCTACACCTTC.

V usage is TRBV19 and J usage is TRBJ2-2, with D possibly being TRBD2 (6 bases). Trimming removed 3 bases at V and 2 bases at J, with 13 bases between. This CDR3 region has 16 residues. Germline values: CDR1 LNHDA, CDR2 SQIVND (reference sequence). In DNA form, the CDR3 reads TGTGCCAGTAGTATCTTTCTAGCGTTTAACACCGGGGAGCTGTTTTTT. Residues: CASSIFLAFNTGELFF.

The chain has TRBV28 and TRBJ1-1; weak D call: TRBD1 (5 bases). Germline V gene sequence: CDR1 MDHEN, CDR2 SYDVKM. The CDR3 loop spans 13 amino acids. V lost 4 bases to trimming and J lost 8 bases, with 14 bases between them. The CDR3 sequence: CASSSLGVREAFF. Here the CDR3 DNA reads TGTGCCAGCAGTTCCCTGGGGGTGAGAGAAGCTTTCTTT.

The V call is TRBV28, the J call TRBJ2-7; 11 bases fit TRBD1. V gave up 3 bases and J gave up 6 bases; unmatched junction bases: 7. Germline CDR1 reads MDHEN; CDR2 reads SYDVKM. This CDR3 is 15 amino acids long. CDR3 nucleotides: TGTGCCAGCAGTTTGTCCGGGACAGGGGGAGCCGAGCAGTACTTC. Its translation is CASSLSGTGGAEQYF.

In DNA form, the CDR3 reads TGTGCCAGCAGTCGGCCTCCGGGACTAGCTAACAATGAGCAGTTCTTC. Amino acids: CASSRPPGLANNEQFF. The rearrangement joins TRBV27 to TRBJ2-1; 9 bases are shared with TRBD2. The CDR3 sequence is 16 residues long. CDR1 and CDR2 from the germline V gene are MNHEY and SMNVEV (reference sequence). Trimming at V came to 5 bases and at J to 5 bases, leaving 10 bases not matched to a gene.

V and J are TRBV29-1 and TRBJ2-3, with a weak D call TRBD2 (6 bases). V was cut by 3 bases and J by 3 bases, with 13 bases left in between. The CDR3 has 14 amino acids. Germline CDR1 reads SQVTM; CDR2 reads ANQGSEA. CDR3 DNA: TGCAGCGTTGAGGCGGCGGGATTGACAGATACGCAGTATTTT. It specifies CSVEAAGLTDTQYF.